These T cell receptor beta chains were read from a single sample in a study of metastatic and nonmetastatic thyroid tumors. TCRdb re-called clones from the PCR reads using MiXCR. In the table there are roughly 17,000 clones, 24% of which are singletons. Sequenced sample: tumor tissue. All receptors come from a male donor with papillary thyroid cancer or a benign thyroid nodule (not recorded which). Some clones in this sample may be carry-over from other donors' samples. The CDR3 runs from the conserved cysteine through the conserved F or W. The order of the fields is J gene, D gene, V gene, clone size, CDR3 DNA, CDR3 protein. The D gene is left open where the match is weak. The size field is filled for only some rows; it gives once, few, many or a size class.

j_gene: TRBJ1-1
d_gene: .
v_gene: TRBV28
abundance: .
CDR3nt: TGTGCCAGCAGTACCCCACAGGGAGGGATGAACACTGAAGCTTTCTTT
CDR3aa: CASSTPQGGMNTEAFF

j_gene: TRBJ1-5
d_gene: TRBD1
v_gene: TRBV11-2
abundance: .
CDR3nt: TGTCCCAGCAGCCCCGGGACAGCTAATCAACCCCAGCATTTT
CDR3aa: CPSSPGTANQPQHF

j_gene: TRBJ2-5
d_gene: TRBD2
v_gene: TRBV7-2
abundance: many
CDR3nt: TGTGCCAGCAGCTTAGGCGGGACTAGCGGGAGGGGGGAGACCCAGTACTTC
CDR3aa: CASSLGGTSGRGETQYF

j_gene: TRBJ2-6
d_gene: .
v_gene: TRBV6-4
abundance: few
CDR3nt: TGTGCCAGCAGTGACTCTGGGGCCAACGTCCTGACTTTC
CDR3aa: CASSDSGANVLTF

j_gene: TRBJ2-7
d_gene: .
v_gene: TRBV20-1
abundance: many
CDR3nt: TGCAGTGCCGCCCCGGGTCCCGGCCCCTACGAGCAGTACTTC
CDR3aa: CSAAPGPGPYEQYF

j_gene: TRBJ1-2
d_gene: TRBD1
v_gene: TRBV6-6
abundance: many
CDR3nt: TGTGCCAGCAGTTACTCGAGTAGGGACAGGGGTTTTCGGTCCTATGGCTACACCTTC
CDR3aa: CASSYSSRDRGFRSYGYTF

j_gene: TRBJ2-5
d_gene: .
v_gene: TRBV5-3
abundance: .
CDR3nt: TGTGCCAGCAGCTTACAGGGAGAGACCCAGTACTTC
CDR3aa: CASSLQGETQYF

j_gene: TRBJ1-5
d_gene: .
v_gene: TRBV20-1
abundance: many
CDR3nt: TGCAGTGCGATACAAACGACGGGGGCCAATCAGCCCCAGCATTTT
CDR3aa: CSAIQTTGANQPQHF

j_gene: TRBJ1-5
d_gene: .
v_gene: TRBV2
abundance: many
CDR3nt: TGTGCCAGCAGAGGCGCTTATAGCAATCAGCCCCAGCATTTT
CDR3aa: CASRGAYSNQPQHF